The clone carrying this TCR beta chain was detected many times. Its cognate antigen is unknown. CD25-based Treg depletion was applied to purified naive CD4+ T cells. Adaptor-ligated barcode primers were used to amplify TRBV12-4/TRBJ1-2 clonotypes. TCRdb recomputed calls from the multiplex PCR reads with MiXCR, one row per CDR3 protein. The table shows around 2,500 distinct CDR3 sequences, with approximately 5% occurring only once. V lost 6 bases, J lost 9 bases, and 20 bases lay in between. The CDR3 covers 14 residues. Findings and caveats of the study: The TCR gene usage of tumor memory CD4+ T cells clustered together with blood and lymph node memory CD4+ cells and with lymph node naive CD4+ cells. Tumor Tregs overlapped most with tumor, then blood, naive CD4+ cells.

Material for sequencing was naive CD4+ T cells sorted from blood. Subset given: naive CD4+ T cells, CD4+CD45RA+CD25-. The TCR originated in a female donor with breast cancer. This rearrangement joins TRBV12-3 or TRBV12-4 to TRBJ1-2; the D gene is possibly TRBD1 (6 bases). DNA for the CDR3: TGTGCCAGCAGCTCCACTCCTCACAGGGAAAGCTACACCTTC. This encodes CASSSTPHRESYTF.